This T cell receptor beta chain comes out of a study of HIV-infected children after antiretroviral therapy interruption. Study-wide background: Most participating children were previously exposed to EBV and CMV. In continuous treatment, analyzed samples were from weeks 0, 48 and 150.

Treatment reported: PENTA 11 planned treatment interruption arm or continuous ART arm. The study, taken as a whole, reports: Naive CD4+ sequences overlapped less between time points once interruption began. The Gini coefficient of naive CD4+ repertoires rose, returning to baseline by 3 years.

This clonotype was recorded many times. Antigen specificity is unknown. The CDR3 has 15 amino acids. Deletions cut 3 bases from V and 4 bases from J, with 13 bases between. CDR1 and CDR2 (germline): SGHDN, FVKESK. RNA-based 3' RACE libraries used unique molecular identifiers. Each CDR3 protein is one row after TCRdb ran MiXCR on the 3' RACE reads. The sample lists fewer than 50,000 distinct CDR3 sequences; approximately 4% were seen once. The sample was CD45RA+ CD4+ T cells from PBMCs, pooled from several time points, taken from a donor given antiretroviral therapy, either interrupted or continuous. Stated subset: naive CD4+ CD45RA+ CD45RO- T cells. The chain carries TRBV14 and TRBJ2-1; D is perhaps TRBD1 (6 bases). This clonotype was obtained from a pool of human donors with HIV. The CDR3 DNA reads TGTGCCAGCAGCCATGTCCGTACAGGGTACAATGAGCAGTTCTTC. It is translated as CASSHVRTGYNEQFF.